One sample yielded the 13 T cell receptor beta chains listed below, sequenced in a study of shared clonotypes between healthy human individuals. Sequencing used immunoSEQ multiplex PCR; TCRdb keeps in-frame clones, though not all of them. The sample lists roughly 2.2 million clones; approximately 93% were seen once. The sample taken for sequencing was naive CD4+ T cells from PBMCs. Subset defined: CD45RA+ positively selected. These receptors all stem from a man between 18 and 29 years old in good health. Some clones in this sample may be carry-over from other donors' samples.

The rearrangement joins TRBV2 to TRBJ2-5; no clear D. The CDR3 is made up of 13 amino acids. Germline assignment: CDR1 SNHLY and CDR2 FYNNEI. The ends were cut back, 2 bases at V and 3 bases at J, with 7 bases in the middle. In nucleotides, the CDR3 is TGTGCCAGCAGTGAAAACGAGAAAGAGACCCAGTACTTC. Its protein product is CASSENEKETQYF.

This clone occurred once. The gene calls are TRBV2 and TRBJ1-4, with D unclear. The germline V gene encodes CDR1 SNHLY and CDR2 FYNNEI. This CDR3 is built from 14 residues. V was pared by 7 bases and J by 8 bases, with 17 bases between. Here the CDR3 reads CASTPGPTSEKLFF. CDR3 in DNA: TGTGCCAGCACCCCAGGTCCGACATCCGAAAAACTGTTTTTT.

The V and J genes are TRBV5-1 and TRBJ1-1; 10 bases line up with TRBD1. Germline CDR1 and CDR2: SGHRS and YFSETQ. This CDR3 has 13 residues. V trimming: 4 bases; J trimming: 5 bases; junction bases outside the gene matches: 2. CDR3 nucleotide sequence: TGCGCCAGCAGCGGGACAGGGGTGACTGAAGCTTTCTTT. Translated, it gives CASSGTGVTEAFF.

The V and J genes are TRBV5-1 and TRBJ1-1, with D possibly matching TRBD1 (6 bases). The CDR3 extends over 14 amino acids. V lost 4 bases and J lost 3, with 13 bases in between. CDR1 and CDR2 (germline): SGHRS, YFSETQ. The CDR3 nucleotides are TGCGCCAGCAGCCTACTGAACAGGGACACTGAAGCTTTCTTT. Its protein is CASSLLNRDTEAFF. The full variable domain, its missing parts supplied by reference TRBV5-1 and TRBJ1-1, is KAGVTQTPRYLIKTRGQQVTLSCSPISGHRSVSWYQQTPGQGLQFLFEYFSETQRNKGNFPGRFSGRQFSNSRSEMNVSTLELGDSALYLCASSLLNRDTEAFFGQGTRLTVV.

The chain couples TRBV4-1 to TRBJ1-1; the match to TRBD1 covers 9 bases. Trimming cost V 2 bases and J 4 bases; bases outside gene matches: 2. The CDR3 loop spans 14 amino acids. CDR1 and CDR2 from the germline V gene are MGHRA and YSYEKL. The CDR3 protein is CASSQPGQGTEAFF. CDR3 coding DNA: TGCGCCAGCAGCCAACCGGGACAGGGCACTGAAGCTTTCTTT.

This chain joins TRBV7-3 and TRBJ2-1, with 8 positions matching TRBD1. This CDR3 has 15 residues. CDR1 and CDR2 from the germline V gene are SGHTA and FQGTGA. The V and J ends lost 5 bases and 4 bases, in that order; junction bases with no gene match: 7. CDR3 sequence: CASSAGGLGYNEQFF. CDR3 DNA sequence: TGTGCCAGCAGCGCAGGGGGCTTGGGTTACAATGAGCAGTTCTTC.

A remark on this clone: Distinct nucleotide sequences in the sample also encode this CDR3. The chain carries TRBV28 and TRBJ2-1; 12 nucleotides line up with TRBD2. With 5 bases clipped from V and 7 bases from J, the junction kept 6 bases outside the gene matches. The germline V gene encodes CDR1 MDHEN and CDR2 SYDVKM. CDR3 length: 15 amino acids. DNA of the CDR3: TGTGCCAGCAGTCCCGGGACTAGCGGGCGGAATGAGCAGTTCTTC. Amino acid sequence: CASSPGTSGRNEQFF.

The genes are TRBV7-2 and TRBJ2-1; unclear D gene. Per germline, CDR1 SGHTA and CDR2 FQGNSA. Deletions cut 2 bases from V and 9 bases from J, with 14 bases between. The CDR3 length is 14 residues. CDR3 amino acids: CASSLSPFRLEQFF. CDR3 nucleotides: TGTGCCAGCAGCTTATCTCCCTTTCGGCTTGAGCAGTTCTTC.

The V call is TRBV6-1, the J call TRBJ1-5; D is uncertain. Trimming took 3 bases from V and 9 from J, leaving 12 bases between them. CDR1 and CDR2 from the germline V gene are MNHNS and SASEGT. CDR3 size: 13 residues. The CDR3 DNA reads TGTGCCAGCAGTGATAGGGTCCGGTTGCCCCAGCATTTT. Encoded protein: CASSDRVRLPQHF.

This chain uses TRBV5-1 with TRBJ1-1; D unclear. Trimming removed 5 bases at V and 4 bases at J, with 12 bases between. There are 13 residues in the CDR3. Germline CDR1 reads SGHRS; CDR2 reads YFSETQ. As DNA, the CDR3 is TGCGCCAGCAGGCTTATGGGTTCCACTGAAGCTTTCTTT. Encoded protein: CASRLMGSTEAFF.

This rearrangement joins TRBV4-3 to TRBJ1-1; TRBD1 matches at 7 bases. Germline values: CDR1 LGHNA, CDR2 YSLEER. With 0 bases clipped from V and 4 bases from J, the junction kept 5 bases outside the gene matches. The CDR3 loop spans 15 amino acids. The CDR3 is CASSQDSQGGTEAFF. Here the CDR3 DNA reads TGCGCCAGCAGCCAAGATTCCCAGGGGGGCACTGAAGCTTTCTTT.

The chain joins TRBV4-1 to TRBJ2-5; 13 positions agree with TRBD2. This CDR3 is 18 amino acids long. V lost 1 base, J lost 1 base, and 6 bases stayed unmatched. From germline, CDR1 is MGHRA and CDR2 YSYEKL. CDR3 nucleotides: TGCGCCAGCAGCCAAGTAGGGCGACTAGCGGGAGGCCAAGAGACCCAGTACTTC. It yields the protein CASSQVGRLAGGQETQYF.

This sequence joins TRBV27 and TRBJ2-7; TRBD1 is a possible D gene (6 bases). There are 15 residues in the CDR3. The germline V gene encodes CDR1 MNHEY and CDR2 SMNVEV (reference sequence). The V end lost 8 bases, the J end lost 4 bases, and 21 bases lay between the germline ends. CDR3 DNA sequence: TGTGCCAGCGCGTGGTCGACAGGCGCGACATACGAGCAGTACTTC. Protein sequence: CASAWSTGATYEQYF.